Following are 14 T cell receptor beta chains from one sample sequenced in a study of T cell changes during pregnancy in multiple sclerosis. Generated by immunoSEQ multiplex PCR, the TCRdb table keeps only in-frame clones and is missing some. The sample contains about 49,000 clones, 85% to 90% of which appear only once. The specimen was peripheral blood, collected after pregnancy. The receptors were sampled from a female donor in good health, enrolled as a control in a pregnancy study.

This chain connects TRBV30 to TRBJ1-1; D is unclear. This CDR3 spans 14 amino acids. Deletions cut 3 bases from V and 3 bases from J, with 14 bases between. The germline V gene encodes CDR1 GTSNPN and CDR2 SVGIG (reference sequence). CDR3 DNA sequence: TGTGCCTGGAGGGTGGGGAGGAGGGACACTGAAGCTTTCTTT. Translating gives CAWRVGRRDTEAFF.

The chain has TRBV6-4 and TRBJ1-4; possible D gene TRBD1, 6 bases. The CDR3 contains 15 residues. The germline V gene encodes CDR1 MRHNA and CDR2 SNTAGT. V was trimmed by 4 bases and J by 3 bases, leaving 12 bases between them. CDR3 nucleotides: TGTGCCAGCAGTGCACAGGGAGATCCTAATGAAAAACTGTTTTTT. Encoded protein: CASSAQGDPNEKLFF.

The CDR3 here is CASSLAGGGTDTQYF. In nucleotides, the CDR3 is TGCGCCAGCAGCTTAGCGGGAGGTGGGACAGATACGCAGTATTTT. The V gene is TRBV5-1, the J gene TRBJ2-3; 9 bases agree with TRBD2. J gave up 3 bases and V 2 bases, and 4 bases lay outside the gene matches. Germline V gene sequence: CDR1 SGHRS, CDR2 YFSETQ. The CDR3 sequence is 15 residues long.

The chain recombines TRBV2 with TRBJ2-7, with D maybe TRBD1 (6 bases). This CDR3 has 14 residues. Trimming took 3 bases from V and 6 from J, leaving 15 bases between them. CDR1 and CDR2 (germline): SNHLY, FYNNEI. The chain's CDR3 is CASSEGAPGGEQYF. For the CDR3, the DNA is TGTGCCAGCAGTGAGGGGGCCCCCGGAGGCGAGCAGTACTTC. Supplemented by reference TRBV2 and TRBJ2-7, the full variable domain reads EPEVTQTPSHQVTQMGQEVILRCVPISNHLYFYWYRQILGQKVEFLVSFYNNEISEKSEIFDDQFSVERPDGSNFTLKIRSTKLEDSAMYFCASSEGAPGGEQYFGPGTRLTVT.

The genes are TRBV11-3 and TRBJ2-1, with 8 bases that match TRBD1. The CDR3 has 15 amino acids. The ends lost 8 bases at V and 5 bases at J; junction bases unmatched: 11. The germline V gene encodes CDR1 SGHNT and CDR2 YENEEA. Here the CDR3 reads CASSLRTGMNNEQFF. The CDR3 nucleotides are TGTGCCAGCTCCTTACGGACAGGGATGAACAATGAGCAGTTCTTC.

This CDR3 is CASSPERGGNTIYF. The CDR3 DNA sequence: TGTGCCAGTAGTCCAGAACGAGGGGGAAACACCATATATTTT. The chain joins TRBV19 to TRBJ1-3; D is ambiguous. Germline-derived CDR1 and CDR2 are LNHDA and SQIVND (reference sequence). The V and J ends lost 5 bases and 4 bases respectively, with 12 bases between them. The CDR3 length is 14 residues.

This clone occurred once. The DNA of the CDR3 is TGTGCCAGCAGCCGTGCTAGCGGGATGGGCCATGAGCAGTTCTTC. This codes for CASSRASGMGHEQFF. This chain uses TRBV7-3 with TRBJ2-1, with 9 bases identical to TRBD2. Germline V gene lookup returns CDR1 SGHTA and CDR2 FQGTGA. The CDR3 has 15 amino acids. Trimming at V came to 5 bases and at J to 8 bases, leaving 10 bases not matched to a gene.

The genes are TRBV2 and TRBJ1-1, with a possible D match to TRBD1 (6 bases). This CDR3 comprises 13 residues. V lost 5 bases to trimming and J lost 1 base, with 8 bases between them. Germline V lookup: CDR1 SNHLY, CDR2 FYNNEI. The CDR3 reads CASSRTENTEAFF. The CDR3 DNA follows: TGTGCCAGCAGTCGGACAGAGAACACTGAAGCTTTCTTT.

This clone was picked up one time. This chain connects TRBV28 to TRBJ2-7, with D possibly being TRBD1 (7 bases). CDR1 is MDHEN and CDR2 is SYDVKM in the germline V gene. V lost 4 bases and J 3 bases, leaving 22 bases between the germline ends. This CDR3 comprises 17 residues. CDR3 residues: CASSSPGSPQGGYEQYF. The CDR3 DNA reads as TGTGCCAGCAGTTCCCCCGGGTCTCCCCAGGGGGGCTACGAGCAGTACTTC.

CDR3 bases: TGTGCCAGCAGCTCGGCCGGGACAGGGCCCTATGGCTACACCTTC. Protein product: CASSSAGTGPYGYTF. The rearrangement joins TRBV5-6 to TRBJ1-2; TRBD1 matches 9 bases. Unmatched junction bases numbered 7, after V lost 3 bases and J lost 4 bases. The CDR3 runs to 15 residues. Per the germline V gene, CDR1 is SGHDT and CDR2 is YYEEEE.

The chain is built from TRBV6-1 and TRBJ2-7; TRBD1 agrees at 9 bases. The germline V gene encodes CDR1 MNHNS and CDR2 SASEGT. The CDR3 covers 14 residues. Trimming removed 4 bases from V and 1 base from J; junction bases left unmatched: 2. The CDR3 DNA reads TGTGCCAGCAGTGTTGGGACAGGGTCCTACGAGCAGTACTTC. Its protein product is CASSVGTGSYEQYF.

V usage is TRBV5-1 and J usage is TRBJ2-6, with TRBD1 matching 8 bases. The CDR3 consists of 17 residues. Per the germline V gene, CDR1 is SGHRS and CDR2 is YFSETQ. The ends lost 4 bases at V and 0 bases at J; junction bases unmatched: 6. CDR3 coding DNA: TGCGCCAGCAGCATCCGGGACAGGTTCTCTGGGGCCAACGTCCTGACTTTC. It codes for CASSIRDRFSGANVLTF.

This rearrangement joins TRBV5-1 to TRBJ1-2; 7 positions match TRBD1. The CDR3 spans 14 residues. In germline, CDR1 is SGHRS, CDR2 YFSETQ. V lost 5 bases, J lost 4 bases, and 8 bases stayed unmatched. The DNA for the CDR3 is TGCGCCAGCAGTCCTCCGGGACAGATCTATGGCTACACCTTC. Residues: CASSPPGQIYGYTF.

The chain recombines TRBV7-8 with TRBJ1-6; perhaps TRBD1 as D (6 bases). The length of the CDR3 is 14 residues. V was clipped by 5 bases and J by 10 bases, with 15 bases between them. Germline lookup yields CDR1 SGHVS and CDR2 FQNEAQ. The CDR3 DNA is TGTGCCAGCAGCACGACGACAGGAGGCTCACCCCTCCACTTT. It codes for CASSTTTGGSPLHF.